Below, 26 T cell receptor beta chains from the same sample are listed, as sequenced in a study of blood T cell repertoires in COVID-19 (TCRdb year 2020). Libraries were built with the immunoSEQ multiplex PCR assay. TCRdb holds this immuneACCESS table with in-frame rearrangements only. Some clones are missing; in checked studies, unresolved V genes explain under half, and the rest has no known cause. Recorded for this sample are hundreds of thousands of clones; 80% to 85% of them occurred a single time. Just under 20% of the sample rests with the top ten. The specimen sequenced was peripheral blood. All receptors come from a young man with active or convalescent COVID-19.

The genes are TRBV5-4 and TRBJ2-3; D may be TRBD1 (7 bases). The V gene's germline CDR1 is SGHNT and CDR2 YYREEE (reference sequence). The CDR3 consists of 15 residues. V was pared by 1 base and J by 3 bases, with 12 bases between. CDR3 protein: CASSLPGGRTDTQYF. The DNA of the CDR3 is TGTGCCAGCAGCTTGCCAGGGGGGAGAACAGATACGCAGTATTTT.

A remark on this clone: The junction departs from the called germline gene at one end, perhaps through a read error. This chain connects TRBV2 to TRBJ1-3; 8 bases align to TRBD1. Germline-derived CDR1 and CDR2 are SNHLY and FYNNEI. This CDR3 contains 15 residues. Written as DNA, the CDR3 is TGTGCCAGCAGGGAAGACAGGGGTGGCGGAAACACCATATATTTT. Protein product: CASREDRGGGNTIYF.

The chain joins TRBV3-1 (or the pseudogene TRBV3-2) to TRBJ2-1, with 8 nucleotides matching TRBD2. With V trimmed by 2 bases and J by 9 bases, 18 bases remained unmatched. Germline V CDR1 and CDR2: LGHDT, YNNKEL (reference sequence). This CDR3 comprises 18 residues. This CDR3 is CASSQHLGPGTRMSEQFF. CDR3 in DNA: TGTGCCAGCAGCCAACATCTCGGACCCGGGACTAGAATGTCTGAGCAGTTCTTC.

The J gene is TRBJ1-5, the V gene TRBV11-3, with 8 bases fitting TRBD1. The J segment lost 5 bases and the V segment lost 3 bases, leaving 12 bases of the junction unmatched. CDR1 SGHNT and CDR2 YENEEA come from the germline V gene. The CDR3 covers 17 residues. CDR3 DNA sequence: TGTGCCAGCAGCTTGACAGGGGTCCCTCACAACCATCAGCCCCAGCATTTT. Protein sequence: CASSLTGVPHNHQPQHF.

The gene calls are TRBV3-1 (or the pseudogene TRBV3-2) and TRBJ2-3, with D uncertain. CDR1 is LGHDT and CDR2 is YNNKEL in the germline V gene (reference sequence). V dropped 2 bases and J dropped 2 bases, with 8 bases sitting between them. This CDR3 has 14 amino acids. The CDR3 coding sequence is TGTGCCAGCAGCCAACGTACTCCCACAGATACGCAGTATTTT. This translates into CASSQRTPTDTQYF.

The chain is built from TRBV20-1 and TRBJ1-2; 8 positions match TRBD1. Germline CDR1 reads DFQATT; CDR2 reads SNEGSKA (reference sequence). The CDR3 totals 14 residues. With 3 bases clipped from V and 8 bases from J, the junction kept 11 bases outside the gene matches. CDR3 residues: CSASADRGRGGYTF. CDR3 DNA: TGCAGTGCTAGTGCTGACAGGGGTCGGGGAGGCTACACCTTC.

V is TRBV18 and J is TRBJ2-1; tentative D call: TRBD2 (8 bases). Trimming removed 6 bases from V and 10 bases from J, with 19 bases in between. In germline, CDR1 is KGHSH, CDR2 LQKENI. The CDR3 has 14 amino acids. The CDR3 nucleotides read TGTGCCAGCTCGGCGGGACTAGGGGGCAGCGAGCAGTTCTTC. It yields the protein CASSAGLGGSEQFF.

The chain uses TRBV27 and TRBJ2-1; tentative D call: TRBD1 (7 bases). CDR3 size: 14 residues. Germline V gene sequence: CDR1 MNHEY, CDR2 SMNVEV (reference sequence). V was pared by 9 bases and J by 2 bases, with 14 bases between. DNA for the CDR3: TGTGCCAGTGGCCAGGGGGGCCCCTACAATGAGCAGTTCTTC. Its translation is CASGQGGPYNEQFF.

This chain connects TRBV10-3 to TRBJ1-1; D not resolved. Trimming took off 0 bases at V and 1 base at J, with 9 bases between the two ends. Germline loops: CDR1 ENHRY, CDR2 SYGVKD. The length of the CDR3 is 15 residues. Here the CDR3 DNA reads TGTGCCATCAGTGAGTCGAATGTAGAGAACACTGAAGCTTTCTTT. Its translation is CAISESNVENTEAFF.

The chain combines TRBV27 with TRBJ1-2; the D gene is possibly TRBD1 (5 bases). Trimming took off 2 bases at V and 9 bases at J, with 13 bases between the two ends. The CDR3 loop spans 13 amino acids. Germline V gene sequence: CDR1 MNHEY, CDR2 SMNVEV (reference sequence). CDR3 sequence: CASSLPGGFSYTF. CDR3 nucleotides: TGTGCCAGCAGTTTACCGGGGGGGTTTAGCTACACCTTC.

The rearrangement joins TRBV12-3 or TRBV12-4 to TRBJ2-2; the D is unclear. V shed 5 bases and J shed 3 bases, with 7 bases lying between them. The CDR3 has 13 amino acids. The CDR3 nucleotides are TGTGCCAGCAGTATACGAGACACCGGGGAGCTGTTTTTT. It yields the protein CASSIRDTGELFF.

This clone is a singleton in its sample. This chain joins TRBV4-1 and TRBJ2-4; D possibly corresponds to TRBD1 (5 bases). Germline V CDR1 and CDR2: MGHRA, YSYEKL. Trimming took 1 base from V and 5 from J, leaving 12 bases between them. The CDR3 consists of 15 residues. The CDR3: CASSQVDRNENIQYF. CDR3 in DNA: TGCGCCAGCAGCCAAGTCGACAGAAACGAAAACATTCAGTACTTC.

CDR3 region: CASTASGLEQFF. The CDR3 DNA follows: TGTGCCAGTACGGCTAGCGGTCTTGAGCAGTTCTTC. The rearrangement links TRBV19 to TRBJ2-1, with 7 bases identical to TRBD2. The CDR3 is made up of 12 amino acids. V gave up 7 bases and J gave up 9 bases; unmatched junction bases: 6. The germline CDR1 and CDR2 sequences are LNHDA and SQIVND (reference sequence).

A few counts support this clone. This chain connects TRBV7-9 to TRBJ1-4, with D possibly TRBD1 on 5 matching bases. The CDR3 length is 14 residues. V was shortened by 5 bases and J by 8 bases, with 15 bases between the two germline ends. Germline lookup yields CDR1 SEHNR and CDR2 FQNEAQ (reference sequence). The CDR3 region is CASSLGAGGEKLFF. In nucleotides, the CDR3 is TGTGCCAGCAGCCTAGGGGCCGGGGGGGAAAAACTGTTTTTT.

The chain employs TRBV6-5 and TRBJ2-1; TRBD1 aligns across 8 bases. From germline, CDR1 is MNHEY and CDR2 SVGAGI. The CDR3 extends over 14 amino acids. J gave up 7 bases and V 7 bases, and 9 bases lay outside the gene matches. CDR3 loop: CASINRGAGNEQFF. DNA for the CDR3: TGTGCCAGCATCAACAGGGGGGCGGGTAATGAGCAGTTCTTC.

This clone was recorded once. The chain combines TRBV21-1 with TRBJ2-1; the D call of TRBD2 is as the table states it, not checked on the DNA. TRBV21-1 constitutes a pseudogene. The CDR3 contains 15 residues. Here the CDR3 DNA reads TGTGCCAGCAGGGCGGGGGGGCGAAGGGACAATGAGCAGTTCTTC. As protein: CASRAGGRRDNEQFF.

This sequence joins TRBV7-9 and TRBJ1-4; D may be TRBD1 (6 bases). Germline V CDR1 and CDR2: SEHNR, FQNEAQ (reference sequence). CDR3 size: 14 residues. V lost 8 bases, J lost 8 bases, and 18 bases lay in between. The CDR3 bases are TGTGCCAGCTACTCGGGGGGCGACGGGGAAAAACTGTTTTTT. Translation gives CASYSGGDGEKLFF. The whole variable domain, filled in from reference TRBV7-9 and TRBJ1-4, reads DTGVSQNPRHKITKRGQNVTFRCDPISEHNRLYWYRQTLGQGPEFLTYFQNEAQLEKSRLLSDRFSAERPKGSFSTLEIQRTEQGDSAMYLCASYSGGDGEKLFFGSGTQLSVL.

This chain links TRBV27 with TRBJ2-2, with D tentatively TRBD2 (6 bases). Germline V CDR1 and CDR2: MNHEY, SMNVEV (reference sequence). The CDR3 covers 15 residues. V was shortened by 6 bases and J by 5 bases, with 16 bases between the two germline ends. The CDR3 bases are TGTGCCAGCAGCCCTCACTGGGCGGGAACCGGGGAGCTGTTTTTT. Protein: CASSPHWAGTGELFF.

The chain has TRBV7-9 and TRBJ1-6; weak D call: TRBD1 (5 bases). The CDR3 is made up of 15 amino acids. V shed 1 base and J shed 7 bases, with 11 bases lying between them. In germline, CDR1 is SEHNR, CDR2 FQNEAQ (reference sequence). CDR3 DNA: TGTGCCAGCAGCTTAGGGGAGGGGTCCAATTCACCCCTCCACTTT. It translates to CASSLGEGSNSPLHF.

J is TRBJ1-2 and V is TRBV28; possibly TRBD1 for D (6 bases). Germline lookup yields CDR1 MDHEN and CDR2 SYDVKM. Trimming cost V 6 bases and J 4 bases, with 15 bases left between them. CDR3 length equals 14 residues. The CDR3 loop reads CASRVLDRAYGYTF. CDR3 sequence (DNA): TGTGCCAGCAGGGTCCTGGACAGAGCCTATGGCTACACCTTC.

The V call is TRBV6-6, the J call TRBJ1-1, with no clear D. The ends were cut back, 7 bases at V and 1 base at J, with 10 bases in the middle. The CDR3 length is 13 residues. Per germline, CDR1 MNHNY and CDR2 SVGAGI (reference sequence). The CDR3 sequence: CASTLSRNTEAFF. CDR3 bases: TGTGCCAGCACCCTATCCCGGAACACTGAAGCTTTCTTT.

V is TRBV7-6 and J is TRBJ2-7; 9 bases are a match to TRBD1. The CDR3 totals 16 residues. J was trimmed by 6 bases and V by 5 bases; bases with no gene match: 14. Germline CDR1 SGHVS, CDR2 FNYEAQ. As DNA, the CDR3 is TGTGCCAGCAGCCCACAGGGCCGGACAGGGGCACGCGAGCAGTACTTC. It is translated as CASSPQGRTGAREQYF.

The CDR3 coding sequence is TGTGCCAGCAGCGTTCGTCTAGCGGGAGGCAACACCGGGGAGCTGTTTTTT. As protein: CASSVRLAGGNTGELFF. This sequence joins TRBV7-3 and TRBJ2-2, with 11 bases that match TRBD2. CDR3 length: 17 amino acids. From germline, CDR1 is SGHTA and CDR2 FQGTGA. V shed 5 bases and J 2 bases; nucleotides not matched to a gene: 7.

The chain recombines TRBV5-1 with TRBJ1-4; 12 bases map to TRBD1. After removal of 7 bases from V and 8 bases from J, the junction contained 9 bases not matched to a gene. CDR1 and CDR2 from the germline V gene are SGHRS and YFSETQ. This CDR3 comprises 15 residues. CDR3 residues: CASQMSGTGGEKLFF. The CDR3 coding sequence is TGCGCCAGCCAAATGTCCGGGACAGGGGGCGAAAAACTGTTTTTT.

The gene calls are TRBV5-1 and TRBJ2-3; D may be TRBD1 (5 bases). CDR1 is SGHRS, CDR2 YFSETQ, per germline. The CDR3 runs to 15 residues. The V end lost 0 bases, the J end lost 2 bases, and 10 bases lay between the germline ends. The DNA of the CDR3 is TGCGCCAGCAGCTTGGTTACAGGCTCCACAGATACGCAGTATTTT. Its protein is CASSLVTGSTDTQYF.

This chain uses TRBV5-5 with TRBJ2-3; maybe TRBD1 (6 bases). The CDR3 runs to 14 residues. The germline V gene encodes CDR1 SGHKS and CDR2 YYEKEE (reference sequence). V shed 1 base and J shed 4 bases, with 10 bases lying between them. In DNA form, the CDR3 reads TGTGCCAGCAGCTTGAACAGGGCGGCAGATACGCAGTATTTT. Its protein product is CASSLNRAADTQYF. The full variable domain, in which reference TRBV5-5 and TRBJ2-3 provide the parts outside the CDR3, is DAGVTQSPTHLIKTRGQQVTLRCSPISGHKSVSWYQQVLGQGPQFIFQYYEKEERGRGNFPDRFSARQFPNYSSELNVNALLLGDSALYLCASSLNRAADTQYFGPGTRLTVL.